This T cell receptor (beta chain) was sequenced during a study of T cells in Graves' hyperthyroidism and ophthalmopathy. Study overall: Peripheral blood was secured at the point of initial diagnosis, before any treatment.

RNA transcripts yielded amplified TCR beta CDR3 regions. In the first-round RT-PCR of the TCR CDR3, the HTBI primer set was used. MiXCR, run by TCRdb on the multiplex PCR reads, gives a single entry per CDR3 protein. The table has some 370,000 distinct CDR3 sequences, roughly 13% seen once. In its sample, this clonotype was seen many times. The target antigen is unknown. Regarding the study as a whole: It was a median around 6 months before onset that the model predicted ophthalmopathy.

The CDR3 spans 13 residues. Germline V gene lookup returns CDR1 DFQATT and CDR2 SNEGSKA (reference sequence). V was trimmed by 6 bases and J by 6 bases, leaving 17 bases between them. A NOSPECS grade of at least 4, a Clinical Activity Score of at least 3 and duration under 3 months were recorded in ophthalmopathy patients. Out of 10 ml of fresh peripheral blood came the PBMCs. Sequencing was performed on blood. This sequence joins TRBV20-1 and TRBJ2-5; D possibly corresponds to TRBD1 (6 bases). This receptor was obtained from a man in his forties or fifties with Graves' ophthalmopathy. CDR3 loop: CSAGASPAQTQYF. The DNA for the CDR3 is TGCAGTGCGGGGGCGAGCCCTGCCCAGACCCAGTACTTC.